Listed below are T cell receptor beta chains from one sample, sequenced in a study of blood T cells in healthy people across ages. TCRdb redid the calling of the 5' RACE reads with MiXCR, one entry per CDR3 protein. The sample has about 1.5 million distinct CDR3 sequences, approximately 43% seen once; the top ten hold about 4.1%. Sequencing input: blood. Receptors originate from a woman younger than 35 in good health. Each CDR3 is given with its conserved first and last residue. D genes are given only for firm matches. Size tells how often a clone was seen (once, few, many) or the class of an expanded clone, and some rows leave it out.

TRBJ2-3,TRBV7-2,few,-,CASSLDYRSDTQYF,TGTGCCAGCAGCCTAGATTACCGTTCCGATACGCAGTATTTT
TRBJ2-3,TRBV4-1,-,TRBD2,CASGSGRGGDTQYF,TGCGCCAGCGGTAGCGGGAGAGGGGGAGATACGCAGTATTTT
TRBJ2-3,TRBV24-1,-,-,CATQGGLSTDTQYF,TGTGCCACCCAGGGGGGGCTAAGCACAGATACGCAGTATTTT
TRBJ1-1,TRBV9,-,TRBD1,CASSVGRTGGYNTEAFF,TGTGCCAGCAGCGTAGGAAGGACAGGGGGTTACAACACTGAAGCTTTCTTT
TRBJ2-5,TRBV20-1,few,-,CSARARGGYNEQYF,TGCAGTGCTAGAGCCAGGGGAGGGTACAATGAGCAGTACTTC
TRBJ2-2,TRBV5-1,-,-,CASSSGPTRTGELFF,TGCGCCAGCAGCAGCGGGCCCACACGGACCGGGGAGCTGTTTTTT
TRBJ2-1,TRBV5-1,-,TRBD2,CASSGAGLAGSNEQFF,TGCGCCAGCAGCGGCGCGGGACTAGCGGGTTCGAATGAGCAGTTCTTC
TRBJ1-5,TRBV25-1,-,-,CASSEGVNSNKPQHF,TGTGCCAGCAGTGAAGGGGTAAATAGCAATAAGCCCCAGCATTTT
TRBJ1-2,TRBV28,once,-,CASSLGRSRGYTF,TGTGCCAGCAGTCTGGGACGTTCCAGAGGCTACACCTTC
TRBJ2-5,TRBV10-3,-,-,CAISEATGATQYF,TGTGCCATCAGTGAGGCCACCGGGGCGACCCAGTACTTC
TRBJ1-2,TRBV6-2/TRBV6-3,once,-,CASCLITGSHGYTF,TGTGCCAGCTGCCTCATCACAGGGAGTCATGGCTACACCTTC
TRBJ2-5,TRBV6-1,-,-,CASSEAPGTQETQYF,TGTGCCAGCAGTGAAGCTCCAGGGACTCAAGAGACCCAGTACTTC
TRBJ1-2,TRBV7-9,few,-,CASSAQTDYGYTF,TGTGCCAGCAGCGCCCAGACGGACTATGGCTACACCTTC
TRBJ1-2,TRBV2,few,-,CASSESGRVAYGYTF,TGTGCCAGCAGTGAATCTGGCAGGGTGGCCTATGGCTACACCTTC
TRBJ2-3,TRBV14,few,TRBD2,CASSGGGFTDTQYF,TGTGCCAGCAGCGGCGGGGGTTTCACAGATACGCAGTATTTT
TRBJ1-5,TRBV20-1,few,-,CSALHSNQPQHF,TGCAGTGCCCTGCATAGCAATCAGCCCCAGCATTTT
TRBJ2-7,TRBV20-1,-,-,CSPRDPTAYEQYF,TGCAGTCCTAGGGATCCTACAGCCTACGAGCAGTACTTC
TRBJ2-7,TRBV15,few,TRBD2,CATSSQRGGFNEQYF,TGTGCCACCAGCAGCCAGCGGGGAGGTTTCAATGAGCAGTACTTC
TRBJ1-2,TRBV29-1,few,-,CSVGALYGGYTF,TGCAGCGTTGGGGCCTTATATGGTGGCTACACCTTC
TRBJ2-7,TRBV20-1,-,-,CSARGRTQGYYEQYF,TGCAGTGCTAGAGGACGGACGCAGGGATACTACGAGCAGTACTTC
TRBJ1-1,TRBV28,-,TRBD1,CASSLWGQGPKNTEAFF,TGTGCCAGCAGTTTATGGGGACAGGGGCCTAAGAACACTGAAGCTTTCTTT
TRBJ1-2,TRBV4-3,-,-,CASSPSRVYNYGYTF,TGCGCCAGCAGCCCATCCCGGGTGTATAACTATGGCTACACCTTC